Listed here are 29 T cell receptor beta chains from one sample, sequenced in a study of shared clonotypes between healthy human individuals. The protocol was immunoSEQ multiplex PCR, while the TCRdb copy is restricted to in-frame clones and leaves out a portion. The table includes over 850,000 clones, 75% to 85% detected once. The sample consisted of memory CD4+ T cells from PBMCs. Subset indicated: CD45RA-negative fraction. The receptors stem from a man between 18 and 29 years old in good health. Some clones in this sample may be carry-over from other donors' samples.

Here the CDR3 DNA reads TGTGCCAGCAGTTACTCAGGGGGGCGGCCCTCCTACGAGCAGTACTTC. It specifies CASSYSGGRPSYEQYF. The V call is TRBV6-6, the J call TRBJ2-7, with D perhaps assigned TRBD1 or TRBD2 (6 bases each). The CDR3 runs to 16 residues. The V and J ends lost 0 bases and 0 bases respectively, with 12 bases between them. Looked up from germline, CDR1 is MNHNY and CDR2 is SVGAGI (reference sequence).

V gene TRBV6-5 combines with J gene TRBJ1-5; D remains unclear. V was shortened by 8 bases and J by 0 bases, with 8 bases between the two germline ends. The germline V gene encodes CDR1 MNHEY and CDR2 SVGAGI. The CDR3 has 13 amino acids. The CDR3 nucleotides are TGTGCCAGCGGGCAGGTTAGCAATCAGCCCCAGCATTTT. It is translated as CASGQVSNQPQHF.

CDR3 sequence reads: CASSPRDGTGNTIYF. The CDR3, as DNA: TGTGCCAGCTCACCCCGGGACGGCACTGGAAACACCATATATTTT. The chain employs TRBV18 and TRBJ1-3; D possibly corresponds to TRBD1 (5 bases). V was trimmed by 3 bases and J by 2 bases, leaving 11 bases between them. Germline V gene lookup returns CDR1 KGHSH and CDR2 LQKENI. This CDR3 has 15 residues.

CDR3 nucleotides: TGTGCCAGCAGTTTATCCTTCCAGGTAGGAAGCAATCAGCCCCAGCATTTT. Amino acids: CASSLSFQVGSNQPQHF. The V and J genes are TRBV28 and TRBJ1-5; D remains ambiguous. The CDR3 contains 17 residues. With 1 base removed from V and 1 base from J, the gap between germline ends came to 14 bases. Germline loops: CDR1 MDHEN, CDR2 SYDVKM.

The CDR3 reads CASSSSGRVNEQFF. Written as DNA, the CDR3 is TGCGCCAGCAGCTCGAGCGGTAGGGTGAATGAGCAGTTCTTC. The rearrangement uses TRBV5-1 and TRBJ2-1; possibly TRBD2 for D (5 bases). Trimming removed 3 bases at V and 7 bases at J, with 14 bases between. CDR3 size: 14 residues. The germline V gene encodes CDR1 SGHRS and CDR2 YFSETQ.

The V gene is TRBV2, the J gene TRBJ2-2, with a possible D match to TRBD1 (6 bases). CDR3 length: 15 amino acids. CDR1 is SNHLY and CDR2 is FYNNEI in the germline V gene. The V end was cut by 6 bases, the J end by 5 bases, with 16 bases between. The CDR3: CASRIGAGETGELFF. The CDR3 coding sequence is TGTGCCAGCAGAATCGGGGCAGGGGAAACCGGGGAGCTGTTTTTT.

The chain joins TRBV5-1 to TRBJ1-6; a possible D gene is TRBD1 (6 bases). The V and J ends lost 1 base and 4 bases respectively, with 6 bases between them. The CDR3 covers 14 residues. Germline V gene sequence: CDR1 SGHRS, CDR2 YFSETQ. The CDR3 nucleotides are TGCGCCAGCAGCTTGCAGGGGTATAATTCACCCCTCCACTTT. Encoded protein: CASSLQGYNSPLHF. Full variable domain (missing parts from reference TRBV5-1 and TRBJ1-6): KAGVTQTPRYLIKTRGQQVTLSCSPISGHRSVSWYQQTPGQGLQFLFEYFSETQRNKGNFPGRFSGRQFSNSRSEMNVSTLELGDSALYLCASSLQGYNSPLHFGNGTRLTVT.

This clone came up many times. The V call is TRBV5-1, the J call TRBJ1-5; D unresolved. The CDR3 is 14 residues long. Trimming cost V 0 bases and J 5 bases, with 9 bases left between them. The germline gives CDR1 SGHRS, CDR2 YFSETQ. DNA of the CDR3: TGCGCCAGCAGCTTGGCTGGGCCCGATCAGCCCCAGCATTTT. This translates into CASSLAGPDQPQHF. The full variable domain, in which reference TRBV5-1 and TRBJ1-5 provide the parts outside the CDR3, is KAGVTQTPRYLIKTRGQQVTLSCSPISGHRSVSWYQQTPGQGLQFLFEYFSETQRNKGNFPGRFSGRQFSNSRSEMNVSTLELGDSALYLCASSLAGPDQPQHFGDGTRLSIL.

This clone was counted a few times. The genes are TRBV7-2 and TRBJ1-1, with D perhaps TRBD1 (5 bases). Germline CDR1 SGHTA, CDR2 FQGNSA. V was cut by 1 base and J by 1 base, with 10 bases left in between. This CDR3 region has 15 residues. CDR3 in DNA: TGTGCCAGCAGCTTAGTAGTGACAGCGAACACTGAAGCTTTCTTT. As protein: CASSLVVTANTEAFF.

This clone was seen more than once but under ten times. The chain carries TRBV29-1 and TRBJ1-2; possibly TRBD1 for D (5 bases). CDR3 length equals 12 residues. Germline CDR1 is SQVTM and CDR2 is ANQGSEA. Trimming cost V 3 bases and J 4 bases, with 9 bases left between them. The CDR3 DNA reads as TGCAGCGTTGAGATCGGGGGCTATGGCTACACCTTC. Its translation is CSVEIGGYGYTF.

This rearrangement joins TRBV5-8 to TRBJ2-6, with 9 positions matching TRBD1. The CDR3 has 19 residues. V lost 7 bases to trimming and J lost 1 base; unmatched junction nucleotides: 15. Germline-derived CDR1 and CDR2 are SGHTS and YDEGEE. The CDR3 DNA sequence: TGTGCCAGCGGCCCCCCGCGGGACAGGGAATTATCTGGGGCCAACGTCCTGACTTTC. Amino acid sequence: CASGPPRDRELSGANVLTF.

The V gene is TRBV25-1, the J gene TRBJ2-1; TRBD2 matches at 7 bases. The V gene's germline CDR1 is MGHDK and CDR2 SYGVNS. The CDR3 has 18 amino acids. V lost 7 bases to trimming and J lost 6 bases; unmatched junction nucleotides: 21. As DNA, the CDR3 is TGTGCCAGCAATGGTTGGCGGGAGTTCCCCCCGACCTGCAATGAGCAGTTCTTC. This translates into CASNGWREFPPTCNEQFF.

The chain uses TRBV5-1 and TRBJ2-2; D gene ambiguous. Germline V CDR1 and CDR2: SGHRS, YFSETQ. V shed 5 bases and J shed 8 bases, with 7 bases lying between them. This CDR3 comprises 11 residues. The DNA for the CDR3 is TGCGCCAGCAGGGGGTCTGGGGAGCTGTTTTTT. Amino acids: CASRGSGELFF.

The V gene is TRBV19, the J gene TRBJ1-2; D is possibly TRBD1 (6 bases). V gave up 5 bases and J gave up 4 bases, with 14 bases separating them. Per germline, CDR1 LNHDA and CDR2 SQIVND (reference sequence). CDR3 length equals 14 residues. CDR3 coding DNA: TGTGCCAGTAGTCCTCGGACAGAGAGCTATGGCTACACCTTC. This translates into CASSPRTESYGYTF.

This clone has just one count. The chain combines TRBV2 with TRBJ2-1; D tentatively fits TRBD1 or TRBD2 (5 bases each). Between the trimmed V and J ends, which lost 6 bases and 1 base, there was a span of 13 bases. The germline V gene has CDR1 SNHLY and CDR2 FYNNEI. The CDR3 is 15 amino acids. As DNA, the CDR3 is TGTGCCAGCAGCGTAGTAGAGGGGTCCTACAATGAGCAGTTCTTC. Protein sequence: CASSVVEGSYNEQFF.

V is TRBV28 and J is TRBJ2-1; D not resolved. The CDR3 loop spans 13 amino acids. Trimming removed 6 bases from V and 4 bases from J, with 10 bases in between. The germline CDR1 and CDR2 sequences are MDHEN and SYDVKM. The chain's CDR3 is CASRGDFYNEQFF. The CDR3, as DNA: TGTGCCAGCAGAGGCGACTTTTACAATGAGCAGTTCTTC.

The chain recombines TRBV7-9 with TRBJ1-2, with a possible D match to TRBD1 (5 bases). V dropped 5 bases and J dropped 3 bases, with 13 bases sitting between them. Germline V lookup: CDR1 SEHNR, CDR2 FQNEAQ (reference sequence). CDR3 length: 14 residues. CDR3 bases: TGTGCCAGCAGCAAAGACAGAACTTACTATGGCTACACCTTC. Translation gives CASSKDRTYYGYTF.

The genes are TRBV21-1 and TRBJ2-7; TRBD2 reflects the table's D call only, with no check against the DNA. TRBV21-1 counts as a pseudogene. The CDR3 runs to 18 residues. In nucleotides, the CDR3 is TGTGCCAGCACCCTAGGACTAGCGGGAGGGCCGCTTCGCTACGAGCAGTACTTC. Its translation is CASTLGLAGGPLRYEQYF.

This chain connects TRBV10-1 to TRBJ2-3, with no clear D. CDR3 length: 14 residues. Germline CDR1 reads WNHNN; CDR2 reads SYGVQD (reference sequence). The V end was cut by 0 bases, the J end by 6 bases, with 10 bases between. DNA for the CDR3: TGCGCCAGCAGTGAGTCTGGACGGTGGGATACGCAGTATTTT. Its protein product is CASSESGRWDTQYF.

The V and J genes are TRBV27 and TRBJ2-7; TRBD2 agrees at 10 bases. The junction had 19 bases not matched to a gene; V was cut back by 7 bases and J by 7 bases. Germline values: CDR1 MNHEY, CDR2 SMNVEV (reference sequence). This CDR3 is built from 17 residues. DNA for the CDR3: TGTGCCAGCACTTCTCCTAGCGGGAGAGGGGGGTCGCGTGAGCAGTACTTC. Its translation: CASTSPSGRGGSREQYF.

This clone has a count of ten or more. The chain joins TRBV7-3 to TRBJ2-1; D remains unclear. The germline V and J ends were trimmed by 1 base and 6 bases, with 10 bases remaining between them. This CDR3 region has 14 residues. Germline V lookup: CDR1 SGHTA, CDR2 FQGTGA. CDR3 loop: CASSLRPQGNEQFF. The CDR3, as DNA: TGTGCCAGCAGCTTAAGGCCCCAAGGCAATGAGCAGTTCTTC.

Here the CDR3 DNA reads TGTGCCTGGAGTGTACTCCCTGGGACAGTTTACGAGCAGTACTTC. Translation: CAWSVLPGTVYEQYF. The chain recombines TRBV30 with TRBJ2-7; 7 bases are shared with TRBD1. Trimming at V came to 0 bases and at J to 4 bases, leaving 9 bases not matched to a gene. The CDR3 contains 15 residues. The germline CDR1 and CDR2 sequences are GTSNPN and SVGIG (reference sequence).

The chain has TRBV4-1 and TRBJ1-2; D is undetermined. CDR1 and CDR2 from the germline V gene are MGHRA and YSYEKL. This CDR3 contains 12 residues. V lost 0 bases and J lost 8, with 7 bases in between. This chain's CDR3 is CASSQDGVGYTF. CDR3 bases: TGCGCCAGCAGCCAAGATGGGGTAGGCTACACCTTC.

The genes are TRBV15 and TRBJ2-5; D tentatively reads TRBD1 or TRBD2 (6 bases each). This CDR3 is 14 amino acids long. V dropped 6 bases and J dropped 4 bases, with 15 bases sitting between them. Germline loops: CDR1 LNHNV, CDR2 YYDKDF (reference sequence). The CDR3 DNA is TGTGCCACCAGGCGAGGGGGGTATGGAGAGACCCAGTACTTC. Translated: CATRRGGYGETQYF.

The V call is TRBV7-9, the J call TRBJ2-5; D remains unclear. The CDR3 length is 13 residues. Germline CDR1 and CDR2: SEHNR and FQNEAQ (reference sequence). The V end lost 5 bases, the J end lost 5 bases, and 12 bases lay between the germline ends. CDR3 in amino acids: CASSPQNGETQYF. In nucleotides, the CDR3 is TGTGCCAGCAGCCCCCAAAACGGGGAGACCCAGTACTTC.

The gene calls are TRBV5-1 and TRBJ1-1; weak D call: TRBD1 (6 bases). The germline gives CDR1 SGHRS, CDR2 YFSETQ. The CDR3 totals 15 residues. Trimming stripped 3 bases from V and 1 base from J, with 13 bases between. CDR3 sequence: CASSYYTGPNTEAFF. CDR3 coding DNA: TGCGCCAGCAGCTATTATACAGGGCCGAACACTGAAGCTTTCTTT. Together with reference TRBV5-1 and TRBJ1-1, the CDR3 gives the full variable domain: KAGVTQTPRYLIKTRGQQVTLSCSPISGHRSVSWYQQTPGQGLQFLFEYFSETQRNKGNFPGRFSGRQFSNSRSEMNVSTLELGDSALYLCASSYYTGPNTEAFFGQGTRLTVV.

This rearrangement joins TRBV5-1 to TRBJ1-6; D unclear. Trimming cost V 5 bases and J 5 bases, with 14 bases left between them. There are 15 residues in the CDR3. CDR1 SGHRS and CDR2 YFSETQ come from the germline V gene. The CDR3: CASRLNDGDNSPLHF. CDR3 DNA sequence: TGCGCCAGCAGGCTAAACGACGGGGATAATTCACCCCTCCACTTT.

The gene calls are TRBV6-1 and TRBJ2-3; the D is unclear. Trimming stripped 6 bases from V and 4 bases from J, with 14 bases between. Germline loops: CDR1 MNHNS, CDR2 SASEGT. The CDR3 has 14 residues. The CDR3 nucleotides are TGTGCCAGCAGCCCTGGGCCGGCGGCAGATACGCAGTATTTT. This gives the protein CASSPGPAADTQYF.

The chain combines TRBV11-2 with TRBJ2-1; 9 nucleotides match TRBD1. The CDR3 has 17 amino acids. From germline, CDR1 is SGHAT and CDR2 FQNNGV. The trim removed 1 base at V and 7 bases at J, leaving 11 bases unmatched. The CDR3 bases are TGTGCCAGCAGCTTAGGGCCCCGGGACAGGGTTTATAATGAGCAGTTCTTC. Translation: CASSLGPRDRVYNEQFF.